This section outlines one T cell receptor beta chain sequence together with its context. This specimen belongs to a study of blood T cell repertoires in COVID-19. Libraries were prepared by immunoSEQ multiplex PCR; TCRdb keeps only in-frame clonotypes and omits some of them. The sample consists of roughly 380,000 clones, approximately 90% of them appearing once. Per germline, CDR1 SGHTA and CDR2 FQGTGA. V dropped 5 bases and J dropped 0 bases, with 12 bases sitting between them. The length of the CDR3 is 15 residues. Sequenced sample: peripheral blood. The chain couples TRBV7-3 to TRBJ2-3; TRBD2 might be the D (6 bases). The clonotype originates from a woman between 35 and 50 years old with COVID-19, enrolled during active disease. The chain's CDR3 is CASSLRSGSTDTQYF. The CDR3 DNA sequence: TGTGCCAGCAGCCTGCGTAGCGGCAGCACAGATACGCAGTATTTT.